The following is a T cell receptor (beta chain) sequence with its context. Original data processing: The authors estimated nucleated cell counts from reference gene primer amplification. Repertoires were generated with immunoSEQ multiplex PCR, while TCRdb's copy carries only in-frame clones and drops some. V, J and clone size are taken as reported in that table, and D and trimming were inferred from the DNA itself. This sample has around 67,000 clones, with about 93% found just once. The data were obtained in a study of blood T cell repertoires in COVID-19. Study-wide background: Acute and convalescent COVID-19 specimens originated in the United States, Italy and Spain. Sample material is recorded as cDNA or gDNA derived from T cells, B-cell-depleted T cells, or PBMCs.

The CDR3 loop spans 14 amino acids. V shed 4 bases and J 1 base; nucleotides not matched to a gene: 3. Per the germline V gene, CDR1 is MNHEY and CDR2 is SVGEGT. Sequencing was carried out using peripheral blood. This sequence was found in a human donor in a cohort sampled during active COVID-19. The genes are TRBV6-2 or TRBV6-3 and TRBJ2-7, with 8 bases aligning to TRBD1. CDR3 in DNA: TGTGCCAGCAGTTTCGGACAGGGATCCTACGAGCAGTACTTC. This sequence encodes CASSFGQGSYEQYF.